The 2 T cell receptor beta chains reported below all come from one sample, sequenced in a study of spatial heterogeneity in lung cancer. The time point here: sample taken at primary tumor resection. TCRdb analysed the 5' RACE reads with MiXCR anew, one entry per CDR3 protein. The profile covers 7,000 to 8,000 distinct CDR3 sequences, with 5.5% to 8% appearing a single time and roughly 80% taken by the ten largest. The input for sequencing was PBMCs, taken at surgery. The source of these receptors is a male donor with early-stage non-small cell lung cancer.

This clonotype came up many times. The chain is built from TRBV6-5 and TRBJ2-3, with D perhaps TRBD1 (5 bases). Germline V gene sequence: CDR1 MNHEY, CDR2 SVGAGI. The CDR3 has 12 amino acids. With 6 bases removed from V and 1 base from J, the gap between germline ends came to 5 bases. The DNA of the CDR3 is TGTGCCAGCAGGACAGGCACAGATACGCAGTATTTT. Its protein is CASRTGTDTQYF.

This clonotype was seen ten or more times. The V call is TRBV5-4, the J call TRBJ1-1; TRBD1 matches at 11 bases. There are 16 residues in the CDR3. V lost 4 bases, J lost 4 bases, and 9 bases stayed unmatched. CDR1 is SGHNT, CDR2 YYREEE, per germline (reference sequence). DNA for the CDR3: TGTGCCAGCAGCCCTGGACAGGGGGCGCTCACCACTGAAGCTTTCTTT. Translating it yields CASSPGQGALTTEAFF.